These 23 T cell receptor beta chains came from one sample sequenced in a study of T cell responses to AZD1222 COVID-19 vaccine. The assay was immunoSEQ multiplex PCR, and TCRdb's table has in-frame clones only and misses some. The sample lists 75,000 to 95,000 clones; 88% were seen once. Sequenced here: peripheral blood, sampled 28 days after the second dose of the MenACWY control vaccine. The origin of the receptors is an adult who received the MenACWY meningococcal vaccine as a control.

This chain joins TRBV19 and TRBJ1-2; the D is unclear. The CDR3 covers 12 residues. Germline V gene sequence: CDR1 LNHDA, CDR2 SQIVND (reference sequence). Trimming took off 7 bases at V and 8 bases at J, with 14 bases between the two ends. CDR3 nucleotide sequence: TGTGCCAGTATTGACCCTACGTCAGGCTACACCTTC. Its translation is CASIDPTSGYTF.

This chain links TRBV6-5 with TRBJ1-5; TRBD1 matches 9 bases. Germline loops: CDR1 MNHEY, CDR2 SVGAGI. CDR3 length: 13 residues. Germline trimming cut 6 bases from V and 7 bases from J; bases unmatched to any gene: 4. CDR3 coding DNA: TGTGCCAGCAGGGCGACAGGGGGGCAGCCCCAGCATTTT. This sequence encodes CASRATGGQPQHF.

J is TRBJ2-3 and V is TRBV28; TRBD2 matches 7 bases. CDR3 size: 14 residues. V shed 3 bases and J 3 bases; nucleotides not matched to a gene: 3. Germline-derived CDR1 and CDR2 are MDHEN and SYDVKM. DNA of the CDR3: TGTGCCAGCAGTTTCCTTAGCGGGACAGATACGCAGTATTTT. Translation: CASSFLSGTDTQYF.

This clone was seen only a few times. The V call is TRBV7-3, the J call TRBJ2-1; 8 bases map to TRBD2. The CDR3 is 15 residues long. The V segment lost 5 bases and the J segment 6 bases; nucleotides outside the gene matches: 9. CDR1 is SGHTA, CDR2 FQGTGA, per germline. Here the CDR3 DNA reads TGTGCCAGCAGCCCACACATAGCGGGGTTCAATGAGCAGTTCTTC. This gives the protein CASSPHIAGFNEQFF.

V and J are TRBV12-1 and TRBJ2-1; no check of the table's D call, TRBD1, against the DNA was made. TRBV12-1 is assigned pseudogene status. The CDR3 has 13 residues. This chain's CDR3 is CASSFPSSNEQFF. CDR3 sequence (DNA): TGTGCCAGCAGCTTTCCCTCCAGCAATGAGCAGTTCTTC.

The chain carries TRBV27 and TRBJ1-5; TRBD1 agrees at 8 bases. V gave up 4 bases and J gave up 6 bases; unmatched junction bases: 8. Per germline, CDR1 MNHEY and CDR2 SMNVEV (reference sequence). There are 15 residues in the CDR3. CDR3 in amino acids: CASSSQGVGVQPQHF. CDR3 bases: TGTGCCAGCAGTTCACAGGGGGTAGGGGTTCAGCCCCAGCATTTT.

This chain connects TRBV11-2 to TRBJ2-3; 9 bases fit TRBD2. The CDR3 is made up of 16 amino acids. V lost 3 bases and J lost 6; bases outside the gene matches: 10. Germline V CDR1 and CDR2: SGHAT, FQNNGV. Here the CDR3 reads CASSFDPTSGGDTQYF. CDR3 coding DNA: TGTGCCAGCAGCTTCGACCCGACTAGCGGCGGGGATACGCAGTATTTT.

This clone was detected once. Here the CDR3 reads CASNYQGGYGYTF. The CDR3 coding sequence is TGTGCCAGCAATTACCAGGGAGGCTATGGCTACACCTTC. V usage is TRBV12-3 or TRBV12-4 and J usage is TRBJ1-2; weak D call: TRBD1 (5 bases). Trimming took off 7 bases at V and 4 bases at J, with 13 bases between the two ends. This CDR3 spans 13 amino acids.

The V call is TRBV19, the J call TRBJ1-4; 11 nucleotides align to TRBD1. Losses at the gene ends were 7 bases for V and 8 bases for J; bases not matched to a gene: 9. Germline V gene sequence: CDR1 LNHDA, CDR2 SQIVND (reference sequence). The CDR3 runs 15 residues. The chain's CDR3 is CASTPSGQGAEKLFF. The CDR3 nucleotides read TGTGCCAGTACCCCTTCAGGACAGGGGGCGGAAAAACTGTTTTTT.

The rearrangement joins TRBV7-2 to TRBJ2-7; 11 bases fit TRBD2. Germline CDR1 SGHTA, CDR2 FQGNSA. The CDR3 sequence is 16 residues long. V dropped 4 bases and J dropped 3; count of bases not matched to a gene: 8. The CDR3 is CASSSATGLAGYEQYF. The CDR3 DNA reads TGTGCCAGCAGCTCAGCCACTGGACTAGCGGGCTACGAGCAGTACTTC.

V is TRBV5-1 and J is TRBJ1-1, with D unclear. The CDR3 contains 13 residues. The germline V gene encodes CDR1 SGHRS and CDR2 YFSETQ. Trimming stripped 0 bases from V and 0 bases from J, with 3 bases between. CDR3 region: CASSLGVNTEAFF. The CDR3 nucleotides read TGCGCCAGCAGCTTGGGAGTGAACACTGAAGCTTTCTTT.

The DNA of the CDR3 is TGTGCCAGCAGTTTATCCGAGGGCCGAGGGACTGAAGCTTTCTTT. This codes for CASSLSEGRGTEAFF. The chain couples TRBV27 to TRBJ1-1; D ambiguous. The V end was cut by 0 bases, the J end by 5 bases, with 13 bases between. There are 15 residues in the CDR3. CDR1 MNHEY and CDR2 SMNVEV come from the germline V gene (reference sequence).

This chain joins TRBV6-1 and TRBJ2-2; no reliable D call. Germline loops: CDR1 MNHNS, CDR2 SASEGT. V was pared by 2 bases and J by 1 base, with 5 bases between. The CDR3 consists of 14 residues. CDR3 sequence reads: CASSEQKNTGELFF. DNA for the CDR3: TGTGCCAGCAGTGAACAGAAGAACACCGGGGAGCTGTTTTTT.

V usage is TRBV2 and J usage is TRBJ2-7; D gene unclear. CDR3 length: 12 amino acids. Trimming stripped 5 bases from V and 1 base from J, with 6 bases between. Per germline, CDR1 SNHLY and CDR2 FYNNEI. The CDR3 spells CASSSQSYEQYF. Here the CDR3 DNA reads TGTGCCAGCAGTAGTCAGTCCTACGAGCAGTACTTC.

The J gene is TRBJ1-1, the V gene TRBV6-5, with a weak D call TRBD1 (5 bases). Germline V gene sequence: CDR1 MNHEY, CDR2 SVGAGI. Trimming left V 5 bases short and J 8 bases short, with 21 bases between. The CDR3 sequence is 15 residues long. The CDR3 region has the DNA TGTGCCAGCAGTCTCCAGGATGGGGCTCCTATAGAAGCTTTCTTT. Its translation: CASSLQDGAPIEAFF.

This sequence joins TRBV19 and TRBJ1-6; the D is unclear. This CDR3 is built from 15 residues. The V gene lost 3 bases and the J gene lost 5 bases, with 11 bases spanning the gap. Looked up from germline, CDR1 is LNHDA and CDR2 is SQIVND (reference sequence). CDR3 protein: CASSMRVGDNSPLHF. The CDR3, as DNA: TGTGCCAGTAGTATGAGGGTAGGAGATAATTCACCCCTCCACTTT.

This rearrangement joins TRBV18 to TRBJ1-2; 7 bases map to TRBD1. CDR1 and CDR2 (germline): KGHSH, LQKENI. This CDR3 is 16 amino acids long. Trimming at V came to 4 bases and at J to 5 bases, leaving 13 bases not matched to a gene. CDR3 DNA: TGTGCCAGCTCACTCCTACCCCGGGACAGTAATTATGGCTACACCTTC. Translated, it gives CASSLLPRDSNYGYTF.

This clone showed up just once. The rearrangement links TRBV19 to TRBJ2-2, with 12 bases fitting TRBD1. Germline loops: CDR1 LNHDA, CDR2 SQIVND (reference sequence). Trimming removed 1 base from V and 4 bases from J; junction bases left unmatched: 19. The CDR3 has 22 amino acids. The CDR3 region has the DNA TGTGCCAGTAGTATAGGGGACAGGGGGCAGCGTCTGGGAGGGGTACGCACCGGGGAGCTGTTTTTT. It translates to CASSIGDRGQRLGGVRTGELFF.

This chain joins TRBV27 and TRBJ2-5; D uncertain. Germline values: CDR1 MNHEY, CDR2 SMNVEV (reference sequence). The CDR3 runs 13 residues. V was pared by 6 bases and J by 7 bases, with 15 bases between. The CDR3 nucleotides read TGTGCCAGCAGCCCCTCTAAAGGTTGGACCCAGTACTTC. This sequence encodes CASSPSKGWTQYF.

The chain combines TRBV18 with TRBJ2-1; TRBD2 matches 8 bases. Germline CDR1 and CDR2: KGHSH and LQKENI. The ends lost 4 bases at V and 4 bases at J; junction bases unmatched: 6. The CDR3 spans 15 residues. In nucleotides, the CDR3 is TGTGCCAGCTCACGTCCGGGGGGGCTGTACAATGAGCAGTTCTTC. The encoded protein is CASSRPGGLYNEQFF. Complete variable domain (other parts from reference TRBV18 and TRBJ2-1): NAGVMQNPRHLVRRRGQEARLRCSPMKGHSHVYWYRQLPEEGLKFMVYLQKENIIDESGMPKERFSAEFPKEGPSILRIQQVVRGDSAAYFCASSRPGGLYNEQFFGPGTRLTVL.

The CDR3 DNA sequence: TGTGCCAGCAGCGAGGGGACCATAGCTGTCGAGACCCAGTACTTC. It yields the protein CASSEGTIAVETQYF. The chain combines TRBV9 with TRBJ2-5; D is possibly TRBD1 or TRBD2 (5 bases each). Germline V gene data show CDR1 as SGDLS and CDR2 as YYNGEE. There are 15 residues in the CDR3. Trimming pared 3 bases from V and 5 bases from J, leaving 17 bases between.

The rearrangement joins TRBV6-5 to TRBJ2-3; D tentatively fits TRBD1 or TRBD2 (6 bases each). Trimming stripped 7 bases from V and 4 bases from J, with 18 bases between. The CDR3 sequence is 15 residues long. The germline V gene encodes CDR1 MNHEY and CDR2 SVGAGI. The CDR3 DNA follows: TGTGCCAGCACCGAAGTGGGGGGCCATGCAGATACGCAGTATTTT. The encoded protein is CASTEVGGHADTQYF.

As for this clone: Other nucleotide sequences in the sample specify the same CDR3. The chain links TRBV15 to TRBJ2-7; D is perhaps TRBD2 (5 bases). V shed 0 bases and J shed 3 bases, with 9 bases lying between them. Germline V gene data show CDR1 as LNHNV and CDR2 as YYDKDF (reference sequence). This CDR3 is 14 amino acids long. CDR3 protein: CATSRDLADYEQYF. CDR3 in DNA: TGTGCCACCAGCAGAGATCTAGCAGACTACGAGCAGTACTTC. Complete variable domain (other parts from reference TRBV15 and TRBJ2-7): DAMVIQNPRYQVTQFGKPVTLSCSQTLNHNVMYWYQQKSSQAPKLLFHYYDKDFNNEADTPDNFQSRRPNTSFCFLDIRSPGLGDTAMYLCATSRDLADYEQYFGPGTRLTVT.